These 14 T cell receptor beta chains originate from one sample sequenced in a study of T cells in Graves' hyperthyroidism and ophthalmopathy (dated by TCRdb to the late 2010s). Library prep was done by multiplex PCR. TCRdb lists the instrument as Illumina HiSeq 2000. The TCR beta CDR3 regions were amplified from RNA transcripts. A first-round RT-PCR of the TCR CDR3 used the HTBI primer set with the Qiagen OneStep RT-PCR kit. The raw public reads went through TCRdb reprocessing: fastp at Q25, MiXCR clone calling, in-frame beta chains kept. Identical CDR3 proteins give one entry, which carries the most common genes and DNA. The sample records around 400,000 distinct CDR3 sequences, roughly 25% of which are singletons. The top ten clonotypes cover more than 60% of the sample. The sample consisted of blood. The receptors come from a man in his forties or fifties with Graves' hyperthyroidism.

This rearrangement joins TRBV10-3 to TRBJ2-2; a possible D gene is TRBD1 (5 bases). V lost 6 bases to trimming and J lost 1 base, with 9 bases between them. Germline V lookup: CDR1 ENHRY, CDR2 SYGVKD. The CDR3 is made up of 14 amino acids. CDR3 in DNA: TGTGCCATCAGAGCGACAGAGAACACCGGGGAGCTGTTTTTT. Translation: CAIRATENTGELFF.

This clonotype appeared a few times. This sequence joins TRBV29-1 and TRBJ2-1, with TRBD2 matching over 10 bases. This CDR3 contains 13 residues. V trimming: 7 bases; J trimming: 3 bases; junction bases outside the gene matches: 3. Germline V gene sequence: CDR1 SQVTM, CDR2 ANQGSEA. This CDR3 is CSAKREGYNEQFF. The DNA for the CDR3 is TGCAGCGCGAAGCGGGAGGGCTACAATGAGCAGTTCTTC.

The chain couples TRBV5-4 to TRBJ1-4, with TRBD1 identical over 7 bases. The length of the CDR3 is 16 residues. Germline values: CDR1 SGHNT, CDR2 YYREEE (reference sequence). J gave up 4 bases and V 0 bases, and 6 bases lay outside the gene matches. The CDR3 loop reads CASSLGGTVGNEKLFF. The CDR3 coding sequence is TGTGCCAGCAGCTTGGGAGGGACAGTCGGTAATGAAAAACTGTTTTTT.

This clonotype has only a few counts. The V and J genes are TRBV28 and TRBJ2-4; D unclear. Looked up from germline, CDR1 is MDHEN and CDR2 is SYDVKM. Trimming stripped 2 bases from V and 7 bases from J, with 12 bases between. The CDR3 has 14 amino acids. CDR3 nucleotides: TGTGCCAGCAGTTTAATTATGGTGGACAACATTCAGTACTTC. As protein: CASSLIMVDNIQYF.

The table lists this clonotype with a few counts. This chain joins TRBV20-1 and TRBJ2-5; D uncertain. The V end lost 6 bases, the J end lost 4 bases, and 15 bases lay between the germline ends. The CDR3 extends over 13 amino acids. Germline lookup yields CDR1 DFQATT and CDR2 SNEGSKA (reference sequence). CDR3 loop: CSANLVTGETQYF. The CDR3 DNA is TGCAGTGCGAACTTAGTCACGGGAGAGACCCAGTACTTC.

V and J are TRBV6-1 and TRBJ2-5; D uncertain. This CDR3 spans 13 amino acids. Trimming took 5 bases from V and 1 from J, leaving 8 bases between them. Germline V gene data show CDR1 as MNHNS and CDR2 as SASEGT. Here the CDR3 reads CASSPLGQETQYF. The DNA of the CDR3 is TGTGCCAGCAGTCCTTTGGGCCAAGAGACCCAGTACTTC.

The V gene is TRBV7-2, the J gene TRBJ2-2; TRBD1 aligns across 7 bases. Germline assignment: CDR1 SGHTA and CDR2 FQGNSA. This CDR3 region has 15 residues. After removal of 5 bases from V and 3 bases from J, the junction contained 6 bases not matched to a gene. The chain's CDR3 is CASSRRDSYTGELFF. CDR3 DNA: TGTGCCAGCAGCCGCCGGGACAGTTACACCGGGGAGCTGTTTTTT.

This clonotype was seen a handful of times. The chain links TRBV9 to TRBJ2-1, with 7 bases identical to TRBD2. Losses at the gene ends were 0 bases for V and 9 bases for J; bases not matched to a gene: 15. CDR3 length: 17 residues. Germline V CDR1 and CDR2: SGDLS, YYNGEE. The CDR3 DNA is TGTGCCAGCAGCGTAGGGGGCGGGAGTAAGGGTTATGTTGAGCAGTTCTTC. As protein: CASSVGGGSKGYVEQFF.

This clonotype occurred a few times. CDR3 region: CSVGAARTEAFF. The CDR3 DNA is TGCAGCGTCGGGGCCGCGCGCACTGAAGCTTTCTTT. This chain connects TRBV29-1 to TRBJ1-1, with D tentatively TRBD1 (5 bases). CDR3 size: 12 residues. Germline V CDR1 and CDR2: SQVTM, ANQGSEA. The V and J ends lost 6 bases and 4 bases respectively, with 12 bases between them.

This clonotype appeared many times. The V call is TRBV28, the J call TRBJ2-1; 12 nucleotides agree with TRBD2. The CDR3 consists of 16 residues. V lost 5 bases, J lost 9 bases, and 11 bases stayed unmatched. Germline CDR1 is MDHEN and CDR2 is SYDVKM. The CDR3 DNA is TGTGCCAGCAGTCCACGACTAGCGGGAGTGTTCGCTGAGCAGTTCTTC. Its translation: CASSPRLAGVFAEQFF.

Comments on this clonotype: A clone one base away is much larger, so this may be a read error. This rearrangement joins TRBV7-8 to TRBJ1-5; D not certain. CDR1 and CDR2 (germline): SGHVS, FQNEAQ. CDR3 size: 15 residues. The CDR3 reads CAGSEGTYSNQPQHF. The CDR3 DNA is TGTGCCGGCAGTGAAGGAACCTATAGCAATCAGCCCCAGCATTTT.

The chain combines TRBV28 with TRBJ1-4; 7 bases are a match to TRBD1. J lost 8 bases, V lost 5 bases, and 5 bases had no gene match. The V gene's germline CDR1 is MDHEN and CDR2 SYDVKM. The CDR3 covers 13 residues. The CDR3 region is CASSPGTEEKLFF. CDR3 sequence (DNA): TGTGCCAGCAGTCCCGGGACAGAGGAAAAACTGTTTTTT. Full variable domain (missing parts from reference TRBV28 and TRBJ1-4): DVKVTQSSRYLVKRTGEKVFLECVQDMDHENMFWYRQDPGLGLRLIYFSYDVKMKEKGDIPEGYSVSREKKERFSLILESASTNQTSMYLCASSPGTEEKLFFGSGTQLSVL.

The chain combines TRBV27 with TRBJ1-6; D might be TRBD1 (6 bases). CDR1 MNHEY and CDR2 SMNVEV come from the germline V gene (reference sequence). The V gene lost 3 bases and the J gene lost 10 bases, with 13 bases spanning the gap. This CDR3 region has 14 residues. CDR3 protein: CASSFQQGSSPLHF. In nucleotides, the CDR3 is TGTGCCAGCAGTTTTCAACAGGGCAGCTCACCCCTCCACTTT.

This clonotype was seen ten or more times. The CDR3 reads CASSLRVNTEAFF. The CDR3 nucleotides are TGTGCCAGCTCGCTCAGGGTGAACACTGAAGCTTTCTTT. The chain has TRBV18 and TRBJ1-1; TRBD1 might be the D (5 bases). CDR3 length equals 13 residues. CDR1 and CDR2 (germline): KGHSH, LQKENI. The V end was cut by 6 bases, the J end by 0 bases, with 8 bases between.